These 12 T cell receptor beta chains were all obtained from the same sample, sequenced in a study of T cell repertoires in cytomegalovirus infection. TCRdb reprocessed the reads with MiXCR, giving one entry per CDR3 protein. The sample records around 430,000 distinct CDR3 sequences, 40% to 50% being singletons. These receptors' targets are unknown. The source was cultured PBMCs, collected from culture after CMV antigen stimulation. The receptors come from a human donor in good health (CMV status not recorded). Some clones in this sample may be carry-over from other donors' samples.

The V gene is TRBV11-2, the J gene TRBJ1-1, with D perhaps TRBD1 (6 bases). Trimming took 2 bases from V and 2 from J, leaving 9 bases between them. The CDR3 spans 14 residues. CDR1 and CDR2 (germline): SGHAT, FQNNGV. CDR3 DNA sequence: TGTGCCAGCAGCTTATCAGGGGAAAACACTGAAGCTTTCTTT. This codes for CASSLSGENTEAFF.

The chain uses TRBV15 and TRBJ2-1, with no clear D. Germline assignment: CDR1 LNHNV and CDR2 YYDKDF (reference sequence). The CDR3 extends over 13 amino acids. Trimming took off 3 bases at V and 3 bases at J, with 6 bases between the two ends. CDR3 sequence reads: CATSRASYNEQFF. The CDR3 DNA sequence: TGTGCCACCAGCAGGGCAAGCTACAATGAGCAGTTCTTC.

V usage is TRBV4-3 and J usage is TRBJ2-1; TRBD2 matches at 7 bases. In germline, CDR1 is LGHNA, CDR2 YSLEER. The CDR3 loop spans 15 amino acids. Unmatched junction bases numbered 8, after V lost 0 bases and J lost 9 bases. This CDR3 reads CASSQDRGGRGEQFF. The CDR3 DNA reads TGCGCCAGCAGCCAAGATAGAGGCGGGAGAGGTGAGCAGTTCTTC.

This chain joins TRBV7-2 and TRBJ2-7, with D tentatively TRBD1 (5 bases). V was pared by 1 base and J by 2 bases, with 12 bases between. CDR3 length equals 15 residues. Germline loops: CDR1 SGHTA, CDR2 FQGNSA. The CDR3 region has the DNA TGTGCCAGCAGCTTAGGGGGCATCCAAACCTACGAGCAGTACTTC. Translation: CASSLGGIQTYEQYF.

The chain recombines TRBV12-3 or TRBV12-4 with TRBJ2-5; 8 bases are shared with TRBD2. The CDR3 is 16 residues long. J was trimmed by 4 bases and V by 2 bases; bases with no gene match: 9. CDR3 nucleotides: TGTGCCAGCAGTTTAATGGTAGCGGGGTGGCCAGAGACCCAGTACTTC. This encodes CASSLMVAGWPETQYF.

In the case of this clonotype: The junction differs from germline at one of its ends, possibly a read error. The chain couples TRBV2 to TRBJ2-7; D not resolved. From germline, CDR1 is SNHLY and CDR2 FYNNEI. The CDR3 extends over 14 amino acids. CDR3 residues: CASRMDPPSHEQYF. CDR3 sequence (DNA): TGTGCCAGCAGGATGGACCCTCCCTCCCACGAGCAGTACTTC.

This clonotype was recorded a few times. The CDR3 reads CASSRRGYQETQYF. The CDR3 region has the DNA TGTGCCAGCAGTCGAAGGGGGTACCAAGAGACCCAGTACTTC. The J gene is TRBJ2-5, the V gene TRBV2, with TRBD1 as a possible D gene (6 bases). Between the trimmed V and J ends, which lost 5 bases and 0 bases, there was a span of 10 bases. Germline V gene sequence: CDR1 SNHLY, CDR2 FYNNEI. The CDR3 contains 14 residues. Based on the CDR3 plus reference TRBV2 and TRBJ2-5, the full variable domain is EPEVTQTPSHQVTQMGQEVILRCVPISNHLYFYWYRQILGQKVEFLVSFYNNEISEKSEIFDDQFSVERPDGSNFTLKIRSTKLEDSAMYFCASSRRGYQETQYFGPGTRLLVL.

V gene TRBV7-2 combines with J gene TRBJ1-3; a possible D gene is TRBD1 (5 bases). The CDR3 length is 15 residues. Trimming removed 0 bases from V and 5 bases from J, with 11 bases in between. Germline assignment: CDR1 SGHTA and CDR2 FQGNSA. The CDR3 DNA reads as TGTGCCAGCAGCTTAGCGCCCACAGGTCGAAACACCATATATTTT. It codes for CASSLAPTGRNTIYF.

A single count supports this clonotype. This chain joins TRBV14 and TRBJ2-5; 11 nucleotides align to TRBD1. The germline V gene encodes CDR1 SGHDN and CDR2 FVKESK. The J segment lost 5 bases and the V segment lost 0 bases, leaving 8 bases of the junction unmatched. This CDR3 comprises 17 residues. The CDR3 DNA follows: TGTGCCAGCAGCCAAGATGGTTGGACAGGGGGCGATGAGACCCAGTACTTC. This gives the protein CASSQDGWTGGDETQYF.

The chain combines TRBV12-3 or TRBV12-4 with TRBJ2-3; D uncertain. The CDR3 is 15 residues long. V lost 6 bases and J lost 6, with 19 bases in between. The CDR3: CASSQPAWVGDTQYF. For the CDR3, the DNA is TGTGCCAGCAGCCAACCGGCGTGGGTCGGGGATACGCAGTATTTT.

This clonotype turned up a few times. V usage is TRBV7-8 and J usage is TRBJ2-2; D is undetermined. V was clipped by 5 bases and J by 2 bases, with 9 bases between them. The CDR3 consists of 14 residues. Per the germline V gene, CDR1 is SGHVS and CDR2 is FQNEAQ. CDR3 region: CASSPDLNTGELFF. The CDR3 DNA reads TGTGCCAGCAGCCCGGACCTAAACACCGGGGAGCTGTTTTTT.

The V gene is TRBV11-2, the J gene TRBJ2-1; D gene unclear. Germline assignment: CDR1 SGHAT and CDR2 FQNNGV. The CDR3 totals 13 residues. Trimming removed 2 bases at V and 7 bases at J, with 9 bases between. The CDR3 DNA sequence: TGTGCCAGCAGCTTAACAAGGGTAAATGAGCAGTTCTTC. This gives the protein CASSLTRVNEQFF.